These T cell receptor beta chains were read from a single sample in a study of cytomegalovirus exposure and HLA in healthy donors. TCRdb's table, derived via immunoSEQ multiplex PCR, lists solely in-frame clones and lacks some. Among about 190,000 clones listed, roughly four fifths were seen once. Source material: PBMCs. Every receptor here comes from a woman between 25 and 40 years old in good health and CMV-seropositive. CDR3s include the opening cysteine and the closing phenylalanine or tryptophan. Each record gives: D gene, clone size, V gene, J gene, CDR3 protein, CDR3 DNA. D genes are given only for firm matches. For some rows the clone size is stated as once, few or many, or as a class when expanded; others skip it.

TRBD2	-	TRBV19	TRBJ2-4	CASSIDRLAGDNIQYF	TGTGCCAGTAGTATAGATCGGCTAGCGGGAGACAACATTCAGTACTTC
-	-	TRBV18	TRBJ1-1	CASSRATGNTEAFF	TGTGCCAGCTCACGAGCGACGGGGAACACTGAAGCTTTCTTT
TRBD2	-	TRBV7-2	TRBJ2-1	CASSLSSVRGSSYNEQFF	TGTGCCAGCAGCTTAAGTTCCGTGCGGGGGAGCTCCTACAATGAGCAGTTCTTC
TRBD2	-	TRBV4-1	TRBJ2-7	CASSQVGLPYEQYF	TGCGCCAGCAGCCAGGTGGGACTACCCTACGAGCAGTACTTC
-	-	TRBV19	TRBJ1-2	CASSLESVGYTF	TGTGCCAGTAGTCTCGAGTCGGTCGGCTACACCTTC
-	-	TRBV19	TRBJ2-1	CASSLWEDADEQFF	TGTGCCAGTAGTCTATGGGAGGATGCCGATGAGCAGTTCTTC
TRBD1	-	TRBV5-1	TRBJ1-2	CASSLAGQGEGYTF	TGCGCCAGCAGCTTGGCAGGACAGGGAGAGGGCTACACCTTC
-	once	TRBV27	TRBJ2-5	CASSFQGRGQETQYF	TGTGCCAGCAGTTTTCAGGGAAGAGGTCAGGAGACCCAGTACTTC
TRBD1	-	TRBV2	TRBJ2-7	CASRRTGYYEQYF	TGTGCCAGCAGAAGGACAGGTTACTACGAGCAGTACTTC
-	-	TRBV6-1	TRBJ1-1	CASSEARQSTEAFF	TGTGCCAGCAGTGAAGCCCGACAGTCAACTGAAGCTTTCTTT
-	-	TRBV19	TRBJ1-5	CASSISRSPEQPQHF	TGTGCCAGTAGTATTAGTCGGTCCCCGGAGCAGCCCCAGCATTTT
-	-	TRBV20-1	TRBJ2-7	CSARAGTEQYF	TGCAGTGCTAGAGCAGGGACTGAGCAGTACTTC
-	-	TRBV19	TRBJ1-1	CASGTFSNTEAFF	TGTGCCAGTGGGACTTTTTCGAACACTGAAGCTTTCTTT
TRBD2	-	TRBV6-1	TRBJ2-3	CASSENFGGSSISTDTQYF	TGTGCCAGCAGTGAAAATTTCGGGGGGAGTAGTATAAGCACAGATACGCAGTATTTT
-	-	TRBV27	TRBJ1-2	CASSFLVNYGYTF	TGTGCCAGCAGTTTTTTAGTTAACTATGGCTACACCTTC
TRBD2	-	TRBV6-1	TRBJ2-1	CASSEYLAGAYNEQFF	TGTGCCAGCAGTGAATATCTAGCGGGGGCCTACAATGAGCAGTTCTTC
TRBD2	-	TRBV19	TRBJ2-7	CASSWTSGSYEQYF	TGTGCCAGTAGCTGGACTAGCGGGAGCTACGAGCAGTACTTC
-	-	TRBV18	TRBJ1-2	CASSPGRFDGYTF	TGTGCCAGCTCACCGGGCAGGTTCGATGGCTACACCTTC
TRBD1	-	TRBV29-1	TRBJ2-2	CSVDPTGANTGELFF	TGCAGCGTTGACCCGACAGGGGCTAACACCGGGGAGCTGTTTTTT
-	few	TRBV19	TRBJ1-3	CASSQQGSPGNTIYF	TGTGCCAGTAGTCAACAGGGAAGTCCTGGAAACACCATATATTTT
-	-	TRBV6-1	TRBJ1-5	CASSEPPGRGPQHF	TGTGCCAGCAGTGAACCCCCAGGCCGGGGGCCCCAGCATTTT
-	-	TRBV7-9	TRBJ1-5	CASSLAGVGGNQPQHF	TGTGCCAGCAGCTTAGCCGGGGTAGGCGGCAATCAGCCCCAGCATTTT
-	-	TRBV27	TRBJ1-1	CASSPRENTEAFF	TGTGCCAGCAGTCCCCGGGAGAACACTGAAGCTTTCTTT
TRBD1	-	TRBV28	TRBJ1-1	CASTRTGGDTEAFF	TGTGCCAGCACCAGAACAGGGGGGGACACTGAAGCTTTCTTT
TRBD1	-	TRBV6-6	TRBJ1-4	CAASQGVREKLFF	TGTGCCGCATCCCAGGGGGTGCGAGAAAAACTGTTTTTT